This T cell receptor (beta chain) was obtained from a study of blood T cell repertoires in COVID-19. Study summary: Samples representing acute and convalescent COVID-19 were sourced from the United States, Italy and Spain. Nucleic acid was either cDNA or gDNA, and it came from T cells, B-cell-depleted T cells, or PBMCs.

Original processing methods: Nucleated cell counts were estimated from reference gene primer amplification. The table came from immunoSEQ multiplex PCR; TCRdb's copy has only in-frame clones and leaves some out. That table gives V, J and clone size, and the DNA gave D and trimming. Of about 170,000 clones detected, 86% appear once; the ten largest clones hold approximately 3.5%. The germline V gene has CDR1 SNHLY and CDR2 FYNNEI. Trimming at V came to 7 bases and at J to 1 base, leaving 6 bases not matched to a gene. CDR3 length: 14 amino acids. Specimen: peripheral blood. This receptor was identified in a man aged 70 or older with acute or convalescent COVID-19. The V and J genes are TRBV2 and TRBJ1-2; 7 nucleotides match TRBD1. DNA for the CDR3: TGTGCCAGCAATCCCGACAGGGATAACTATGGCTACACCTTC. This codes for CASNPDRDNYGYTF.